These 29 T cell receptor beta chains originate from one sample sequenced in a study of CD8 T cells in ankylosing spondylitis (dated 2017 in TCRdb). The receptor library was made with 5' RACE. The sequencer listed for this sample is Illumina HiSeq 2500. Using fastp at Q25 and MiXCR, TCRdb reprocessed the public reads and kept productive beta chains. Each entry is one CDR3 protein sequence, shown with its most common DNA and genes. Across this sample there are a few hundred thousand distinct CDR3 sequences, with roughly 20% seen only once. Clones ranked in the top ten supply 3.5% of the sample. Source material: blood, either unsorted or a sorted T cell fraction (not recorded which). The origin of the receptors is a female donor with ankylosing spondylitis or in good health (not recorded which).

The genes are TRBV4-3 and TRBJ2-3, with D perhaps matching TRBD1 or TRBD2 (6 bases each). CDR1 LGHNA and CDR2 YSLEER come from the germline V gene. V lost 0 bases and J lost 2, with 12 bases in between. CDR3 length equals 16 residues. The DNA for the CDR3 is TGCGCCAGCAGCCAAGATCGGGGGCATTCCACAGATACGCAGTATTTT. Translating gives CASSQDRGHSTDTQYF.

V and J are TRBV7-2 and TRBJ2-7; D unclear. Germline lookup yields CDR1 SGHTA and CDR2 FQGNSA. V lost 1 base and J lost 7, with 14 bases in between. This CDR3 is 14 amino acids long. In DNA, the CDR3 is TGTGCCAGCAGCTTAGGAAGGGTTTATCGGGAGCAGTACTTC. It yields the protein CASSLGRVYREQYF.

This clonotype turned up a few times. This CDR3 reads CASSLAGGSTGELFF. The CDR3 coding sequence is TGCGCCAGCAGCTTGGCCGGCGGGAGCACCGGGGAGCTGTTTTTT. This chain joins TRBV5-1 and TRBJ2-2; 7 nucleotides match TRBD2. The CDR3 has 15 residues. V dropped 0 bases and J dropped 4; count of bases not matched to a gene: 3. In germline, CDR1 is SGHRS, CDR2 YFSETQ.

The V gene is TRBV29-1, the J gene TRBJ2-2, with a weak D call TRBD1 (5 bases). The CDR3 is 13 amino acids. Trimming removed 6 bases at V and 0 bases at J, with 8 bases between. Germline CDR1 SQVTM, CDR2 ANQGSEA. DNA for the CDR3: TGCAGCGTCGGACATCCGAACACCGGGGAGCTGTTTTTT. Protein product: CSVGHPNTGELFF.

The CDR3 protein is CSARGYRTKSKRVNEQFF. The CDR3 coding sequence is TGCAGTGCTAGAGGTTATAGGACTAAAAGTAAAAGGGTAAATGAGCAGTTCTTC. The V call is TRBV20-1, the J call TRBJ2-1; D is perhaps TRBD2 (6 bases). CDR3 length: 18 residues. The V gene's germline CDR1 is DFQATT and CDR2 SNEGSKA (reference sequence). Between the trimmed V and J ends, which lost 1 base and 7 bases, there was a span of 26 bases.

This sequence joins TRBV12-3 or TRBV12-4 and TRBJ2-7; D unresolved. This CDR3 spans 14 amino acids. The V end lost 3 bases, the J end lost 2 bases, and 11 bases lay between the germline ends. The CDR3 region is CASSFRGRTYEQYF. DNA for the CDR3: TGTGCCAGCAGTTTCCGCGGACGGACCTACGAGCAGTACTTC.

This clonotype was detected many times. CDR3 region: CSAGQGQTQYF. DNA for the CDR3: TGCAGCGCCGGACAGGGTCAGACCCAGTACTTC. The chain has TRBV29-1 and TRBJ2-5; 8 bases line up with TRBD1. Germline V gene lookup returns CDR1 SQVTM and CDR2 ANQGSEA. CDR3 length: 11 amino acids. J was trimmed by 6 bases and V by 7 bases; bases with no gene match: 4.

This clonotype was counted a few times. J is TRBJ2-7 and V is TRBV5-1, with TRBD2 identical over 9 bases. Germline values: CDR1 SGHRS, CDR2 YFSETQ. There are 15 residues in the CDR3. V trimming: 4 bases; J trimming: 3 bases; junction bases outside the gene matches: 8. The CDR3 DNA sequence: TGCGCCAGCAGCCCCGCTAGCGGGGAGGTCTACGAGCAGTACTTC. It codes for CASSPASGEVYEQYF.

This rearrangement joins TRBV7-9 to TRBJ2-7; 10 nucleotides agree with TRBD1. There are 15 residues in the CDR3. Germline CDR1 is SEHNR and CDR2 is FQNEAQ (reference sequence). Trimming cost V 3 bases and J 4 bases; bases outside gene matches: 6. The DNA for the CDR3 is TGTGCCAGCAGCTTTCGACAGGGGGCGTCGTACGAGCAGTACTTC. Amino acid sequence: CASSFRQGASYEQYF.

This clonotype turned up a few times. The J gene is TRBJ2-5, the V gene TRBV29-1; 8 nucleotides match TRBD1. V dropped 1 base and J dropped 2; count of bases not matched to a gene: 9. The CDR3 is 16 residues long. The germline V gene has CDR1 SQVTM and CDR2 ANQGSEA. CDR3 residues: CSVEAPDRATQETQYF. As DNA, the CDR3 is TGCAGCGTTGAAGCCCCGGACAGGGCGACGCAAGAGACCCAGTACTTC. The full variable domain, its missing parts supplied by reference TRBV29-1 and TRBJ2-5, is SAVISQKPSRDICQRGTSLTIQCQVDSQVTMMFWYRQQPGQSLTLIATANQGSEATYESGFVIDKFPISRPNLTFSTLTVSNMSPEDSSIYLCSVEAPDRATQETQYFGPGTRLLVL.

This clonotype was counted only a few times. The rearrangement links TRBV20-1 to TRBJ1-4, with D uncertain. The CDR3 totals 13 residues. Germline-derived CDR1 and CDR2 are DFQATT and SNEGSKA (reference sequence). V was clipped by 6 bases and J by 8 bases, with 16 bases between them. The CDR3 is CSAPGPSGEKLFF. CDR3 DNA sequence: TGCAGTGCCCCCGGCCCCTCTGGGGAAAAACTGTTTTTT.

As DNA, the CDR3 is TGTGCCAGCAGCCCCAATTGGGACTCTGGGGCCAACGTCCTGACTTTC. The encoded protein is CASSPNWDSGANVLTF. V is TRBV7-9 and J is TRBJ2-6, with D unclear. CDR1 SEHNR and CDR2 FQNEAQ come from the germline V gene (reference sequence). V lost 5 bases and J lost 0, with 11 bases in between. CDR3 length equals 16 residues.

The rearrangement joins TRBV12-3 or TRBV12-4 to TRBJ2-1, with D perhaps assigned TRBD1 or TRBD2 (5 bases each). The CDR3 extends over 16 amino acids. Trimming took 6 bases from V and 0 from J, leaving 15 bases between them. The CDR3 is CASSPRGSSSYNEQFF. The CDR3 region has the DNA TGTGCCAGCAGCCCCCGGGGCTCCTCCTCCTACAATGAGCAGTTCTTC.

The sample holds many counts of this clonotype. The chain links TRBV12-3 or TRBV12-4 to TRBJ2-1; 9 bases match TRBD1. This CDR3 has 15 residues. V was pared by 7 bases and J by 9 bases, with 13 bases of the junction left unmatched. CDR3 coding DNA: TGTGCCAGCACTCAGAGGGGACAGGGCTATGGTGAGCAGTTCTTC. It encodes CASTQRGQGYGEQFF.

This clonotype occurred many times. The CDR3 coding sequence is TGCAGCGCCCGCCGCCTTACGGAGAACACTGAAGCTTTCTTT. Residues: CSARRLTENTEAFF. This chain uses TRBV29-1 with TRBJ1-1; no firm D call. The CDR3 is made up of 14 amino acids. Trimming pared 7 bases from V and 1 base from J, leaving 16 bases between. The germline V gene has CDR1 SQVTM and CDR2 ANQGSEA.

V usage is TRBV7-2 and J usage is TRBJ1-1; 8 nucleotides agree with TRBD1. V dropped 3 bases and J dropped 7; count of bases not matched to a gene: 4. CDR3 length equals 13 residues. Per germline, CDR1 SGHTA and CDR2 FQGNSA. CDR3 protein: CASSLNRGYEAFF. The CDR3 DNA is TGTGCCAGCAGCTTGAACAGGGGGTATGAAGCTTTCTTT.

The sample holds many counts of this clonotype. The chain is built from TRBV20-1 and TRBJ2-1, with a weak D call TRBD2 (5 bases). This CDR3 spans 15 amino acids. The germline V and J ends were trimmed by 6 bases and 0 bases, with 15 bases remaining between them. CDR1 and CDR2 (germline): DFQATT, SNEGSKA (reference sequence). Written as DNA, the CDR3 is TGCAGTGCGGAGATCGGGGTGAGCTCCTACAATGAGCAGTTCTTC. Translation: CSAEIGVSSYNEQFF.

This clonotype was counted a few times. The chain recombines TRBV5-1 with TRBJ2-1; weak D call: TRBD2 (6 bases). V was trimmed by 3 bases and J by 8 bases, leaving 15 bases between them. The CDR3 extends over 14 amino acids. Germline lookup yields CDR1 SGHRS and CDR2 YFSETQ. DNA of the CDR3: TGCGCCAGCAGCTCTGGGGGGACGAGGGATGAGCAGTTCTTC. The encoded protein is CASSSGGTRDEQFF. Full variable domain (remainder filled in from reference TRBV5-1 and TRBJ2-1): KAGVTQTPRYLIKTRGQQVTLSCSPISGHRSVSWYQQTPGQGLQFLFEYFSETQRNKGNFPGRFSGRQFSNSRSEMNVSTLELGDSALYLCASSSGGTRDEQFFGPGTRLTVL.

A few counts support this clonotype. The V gene is TRBV6-2 or TRBV6-3, the J gene TRBJ2-2; D call uncertain. V shed 6 bases and J shed 6 bases, with 8 bases lying between them. CDR1 MNHEY and CDR2 SVGEGT come from the germline V gene. The CDR3 is 12 residues long. CDR3 sequence: CASRRSSGELFF. The CDR3 coding sequence is TGTGCCAGCAGGCGGTCGTCCGGGGAGCTGTTTTTT.

This clonotype was picked up many times. The chain uses TRBV5-1 and TRBJ2-1; weak D call: TRBD2 (6 bases). Germline CDR1 is SGHRS and CDR2 is YFSETQ. The V end was cut by 1 base, the J end by 0 bases, with 11 bases between. This CDR3 has 16 residues. Here the CDR3 reads CASSLKRASSYNEQFF. CDR3 nucleotide sequence: TGCGCCAGCAGCTTGAAGCGGGCCAGCTCCTACAATGAGCAGTTCTTC.

The chain employs TRBV20-1 and TRBJ2-1; TRBD2 matches 14 bases. V lost 0 bases and J lost 14; bases outside the gene matches: 18. Germline V CDR1 and CDR2: DFQATT, SNEGSKA (reference sequence). This CDR3 comprises 18 residues. CDR3 region: CSARDRGTPGLAGVMEFF. In nucleotides, the CDR3 is TGCAGTGCTAGAGATAGGGGGACCCCGGGACTAGCGGGAGTAATGGAGTTCTTC.

This clonotype showed up many times. This rearrangement joins TRBV5-6 to TRBJ2-4; a possible D gene is TRBD2 (5 bases). CDR1 is SGHDT, CDR2 YYEEEE, per germline. The CDR3 length is 16 residues. V was cut by 2 bases and J by 4 bases, with 16 bases left in between. CDR3 coding DNA: TGTGCCAGCAGCTTCGGTGCTAGCATGTGGAAAAACATTCAGTACTTC. It codes for CASSFGASMWKNIQYF.

The chain joins TRBV29-1 to TRBJ1-1; TRBD1 aligns across 7 bases. J gave up 10 bases and V 4 bases, and 9 bases lay outside the gene matches. Germline values: CDR1 SQVTM, CDR2 ANQGSEA. The CDR3 loop spans 12 amino acids. CDR3 in DNA: TGCAGCGTTGCAGCAGGGGGTGGCGGAGCTTTCTTT. This gives the protein CSVAAGGGGAFF.

In this sample, this clonotype turned up a few times. This chain uses TRBV29-1 with TRBJ1-1; D is unresolved. This CDR3 contains 13 residues. Germline CDR1 SQVTM, CDR2 ANQGSEA. Trimming pared 0 bases from V and 10 bases from J, leaving 15 bases between. This CDR3 reads CSVEDLRVPGAFF. CDR3 DNA: TGCAGCGTTGAAGATTTGAGGGTCCCCGGAGCTTTCTTT. The full variable domain, completed using reference TRBV29-1 and TRBJ1-1, is SAVISQKPSRDICQRGTSLTIQCQVDSQVTMMFWYRQQPGQSLTLIATANQGSEATYESGFVIDKFPISRPNLTFSTLTVSNMSPEDSSIYLCSVEDLRVPGAFFGQGTRLTVV.

V and J are TRBV10-1 and TRBJ2-2, with 12 bases lining up with TRBD2. V lost 6 bases to trimming and J lost 4 bases; unmatched junction nucleotides: 3. CDR1 is WNHNN and CDR2 is SYGVQD in the germline V gene (reference sequence). This CDR3 is 15 amino acids long. CDR3 nucleotides: TGCGCCAGCAGCGGGACTAGCGGGCGCACCGGGGAGCTGTTTTTT. Translated, it gives CASSGTSGRTGELFF.

This clonotype was counted a few times. This rearrangement joins TRBV7-2 to TRBJ2-3; 8 bases map to TRBD2. Trimming removed 5 bases from V and 1 base from J; junction bases left unmatched: 5. This CDR3 contains 15 residues. From germline, CDR1 is SGHTA and CDR2 FQGNSA. Here the CDR3 DNA reads TGTGCCAGCAGCCGCCGGGAGGGGGGCACAGATACGCAGTATTTT. This codes for CASSRREGGTDTQYF.

This clonotype was observed at least ten times. The rearrangement links TRBV29-1 to TRBJ2-3; D is possibly TRBD1 or TRBD2 (5 bases each). Germline values: CDR1 SQVTM, CDR2 ANQGSEA. This CDR3 is 12 amino acids long. Trimming shortened V by 5 bases and J by 6 bases, and 12 bases separated the two germline ends. DNA for the CDR3: TGCAGCGTTCGAACAGGCGGGGATACGCAGTATTTT. This gives the protein CSVRTGGDTQYF.

The DNA of the CDR3 is TGCAGTGCTAGGCTCCAGGAAAGGTTTATGGTGAATGAGCAGTTCTTC. Its protein is CSARLQERFMVNEQFF. The V call is TRBV20-1, the J call TRBJ2-1; D gene ambiguous. Germline CDR1 is DFQATT and CDR2 is SNEGSKA (reference sequence). CDR3 size: 16 residues. V dropped 3 bases and J dropped 7 bases, with 22 bases sitting between them.

This clonotype was observed a handful of times. This sequence joins TRBV12-3 or TRBV12-4 and TRBJ1-4; no firm D call. The CDR3 consists of 13 residues. Deletions cut 6 bases from V and 4 bases from J, with 9 bases between. The CDR3 is CASSPWSNEKLFF. The CDR3 nucleotides read TGTGCCAGCAGCCCCTGGAGTAATGAAAAACTGTTTTTT.